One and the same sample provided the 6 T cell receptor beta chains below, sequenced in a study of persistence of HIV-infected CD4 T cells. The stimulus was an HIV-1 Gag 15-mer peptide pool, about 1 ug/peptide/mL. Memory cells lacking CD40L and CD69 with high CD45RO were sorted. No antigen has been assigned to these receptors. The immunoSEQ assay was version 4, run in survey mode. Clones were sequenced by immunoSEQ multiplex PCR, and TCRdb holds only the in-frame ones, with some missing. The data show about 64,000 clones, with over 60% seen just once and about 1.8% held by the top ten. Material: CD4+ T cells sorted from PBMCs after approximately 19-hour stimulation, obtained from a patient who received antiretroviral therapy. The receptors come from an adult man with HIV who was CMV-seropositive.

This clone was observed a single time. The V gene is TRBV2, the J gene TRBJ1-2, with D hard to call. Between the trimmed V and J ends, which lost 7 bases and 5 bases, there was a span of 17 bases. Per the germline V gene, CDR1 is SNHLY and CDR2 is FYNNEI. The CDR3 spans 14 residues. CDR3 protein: CASTSSGYGYGYTF. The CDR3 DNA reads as TGTGCCAGCACGTCGTCGGGTTACGGATATGGCTACACCTTC. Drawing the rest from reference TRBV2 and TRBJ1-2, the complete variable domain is EPEVTQTPSHQVTQMGQEVILRCVPISNHLYFYWYRQILGQKVEFLVSFYNNEISEKSEIFDDQFSVERPDGSNFTLKIRSTKLEDSAMYFCASTSSGYGYGYTFGSGTRLTVV.

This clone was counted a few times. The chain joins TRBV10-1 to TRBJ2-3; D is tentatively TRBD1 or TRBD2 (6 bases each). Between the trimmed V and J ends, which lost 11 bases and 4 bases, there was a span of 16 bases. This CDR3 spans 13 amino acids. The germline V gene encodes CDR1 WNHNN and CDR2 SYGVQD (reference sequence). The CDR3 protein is CAGRGPGADTQYF. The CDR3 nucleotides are TGCGCCGGACGGGGGCCAGGCGCAGATACGCAGTATTTT.

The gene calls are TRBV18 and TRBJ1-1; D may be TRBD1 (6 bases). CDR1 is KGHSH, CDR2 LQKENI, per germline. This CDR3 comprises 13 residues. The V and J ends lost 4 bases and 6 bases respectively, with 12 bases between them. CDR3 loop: CASSRNREAEAFF. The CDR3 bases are TGTGCCAGCTCACGGAACAGGGAGGCTGAAGCTTTCTTT.

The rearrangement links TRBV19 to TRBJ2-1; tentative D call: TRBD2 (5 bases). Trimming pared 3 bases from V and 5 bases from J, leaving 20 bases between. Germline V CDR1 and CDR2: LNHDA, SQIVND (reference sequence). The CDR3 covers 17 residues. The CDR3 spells CASSMRPGSKRNNEQFF. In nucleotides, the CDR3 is TGTGCCAGTAGTATGAGACCGGGGTCTAAAAGGAACAATGAGCAGTTCTTC.

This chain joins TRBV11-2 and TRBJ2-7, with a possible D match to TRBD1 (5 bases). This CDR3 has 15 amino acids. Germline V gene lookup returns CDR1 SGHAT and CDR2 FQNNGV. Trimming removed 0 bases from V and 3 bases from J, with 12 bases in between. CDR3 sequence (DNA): TGTGCCAGCAGCTTAGAGGGGCGAGGTAGCTACGAGCAGTACTTC. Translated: CASSLEGRGSYEQYF.

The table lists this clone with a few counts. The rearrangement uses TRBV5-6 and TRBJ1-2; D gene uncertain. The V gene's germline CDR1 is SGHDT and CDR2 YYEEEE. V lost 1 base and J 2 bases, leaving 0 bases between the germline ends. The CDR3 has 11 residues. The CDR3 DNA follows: TGTGCCAGCAGCTTGAACTATGGCTACACCTTC. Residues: CASSLNYGYTF.